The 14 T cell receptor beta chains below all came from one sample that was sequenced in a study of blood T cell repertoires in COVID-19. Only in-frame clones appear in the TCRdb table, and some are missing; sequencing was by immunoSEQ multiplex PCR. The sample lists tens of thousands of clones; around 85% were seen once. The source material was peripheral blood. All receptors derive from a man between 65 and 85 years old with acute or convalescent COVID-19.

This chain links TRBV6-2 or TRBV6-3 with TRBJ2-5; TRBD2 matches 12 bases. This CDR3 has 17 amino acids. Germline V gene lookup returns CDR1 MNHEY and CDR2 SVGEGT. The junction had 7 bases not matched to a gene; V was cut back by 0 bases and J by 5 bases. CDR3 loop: CASSYSTSGRYEETQYF. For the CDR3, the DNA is TGTGCCAGCAGTTACTCGACTAGCGGGAGATATGAGGAGACCCAGTACTTC.

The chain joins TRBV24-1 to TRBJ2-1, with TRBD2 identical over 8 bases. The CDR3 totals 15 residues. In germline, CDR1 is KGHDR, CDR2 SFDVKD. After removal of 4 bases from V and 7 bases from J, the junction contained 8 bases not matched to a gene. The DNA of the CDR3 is TGTGCCACCAGTGACCCCAATAGCGGGAAAAATGAGCAGTTCTTC. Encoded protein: CATSDPNSGKNEQFF.

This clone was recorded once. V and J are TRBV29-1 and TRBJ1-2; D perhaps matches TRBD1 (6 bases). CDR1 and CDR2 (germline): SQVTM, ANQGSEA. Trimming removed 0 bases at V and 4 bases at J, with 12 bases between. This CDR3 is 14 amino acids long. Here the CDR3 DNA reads TGCAGCGTTGAAGAACAGGGCGGAGGCTATGGCTACACCTTC. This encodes CSVEEQGGGYGYTF. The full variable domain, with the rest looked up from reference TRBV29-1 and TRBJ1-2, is SAVISQKPSRDICQRGTSLTIQCQVDSQVTMMFWYRQQPGQSLTLIATANQGSEATYESGFVIDKFPISRPNLTFSTLTVSNMSPEDSSIYLCSVEEQGGGYGYTFGSGTRLTVV.

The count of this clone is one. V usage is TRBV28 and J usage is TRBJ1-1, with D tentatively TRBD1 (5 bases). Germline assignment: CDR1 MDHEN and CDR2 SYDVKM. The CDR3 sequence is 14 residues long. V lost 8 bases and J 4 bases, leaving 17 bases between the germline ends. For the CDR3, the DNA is TGTGCCAGCGACAGACGGGGGAGTAGCACTGAAGCTTTCTTT. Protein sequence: CASDRRGSSTEAFF. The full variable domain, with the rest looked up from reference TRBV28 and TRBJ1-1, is DVKVTQSSRYLVKRTGEKVFLECVQDMDHENMFWYRQDPGLGLRLIYFSYDVKMKEKGDIPEGYSVSREKKERFSLILESASTNQTSMYLCASDRRGSSTEAFFGQGTRLTVV.

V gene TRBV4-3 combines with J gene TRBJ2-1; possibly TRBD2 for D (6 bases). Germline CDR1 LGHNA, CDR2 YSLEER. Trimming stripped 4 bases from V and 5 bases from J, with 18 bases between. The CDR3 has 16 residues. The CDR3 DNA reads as TGCGCCAGCAGCCCCGGGACTTCAAGAACTAACAATGAGCAGTTCTTC. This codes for CASSPGTSRTNNEQFF.

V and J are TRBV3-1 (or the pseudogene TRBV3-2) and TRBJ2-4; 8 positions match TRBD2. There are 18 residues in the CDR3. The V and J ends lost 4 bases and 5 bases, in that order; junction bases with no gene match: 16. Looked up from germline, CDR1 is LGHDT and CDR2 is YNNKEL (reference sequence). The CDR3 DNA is TGTGCCAGCAGCCCTCAAGGTTATCGGGAGGGCCCTCAAAACATTCAGTACTTC. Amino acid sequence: CASSPQGYREGPQNIQYF.

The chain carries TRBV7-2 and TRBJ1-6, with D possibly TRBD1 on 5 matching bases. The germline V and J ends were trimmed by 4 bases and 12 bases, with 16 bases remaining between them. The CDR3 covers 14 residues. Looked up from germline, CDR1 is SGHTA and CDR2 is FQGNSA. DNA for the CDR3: TGTGCCAGCAGCTCACCTCATCGGGGACTACCCCTCCACTTT. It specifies CASSSPHRGLPLHF.

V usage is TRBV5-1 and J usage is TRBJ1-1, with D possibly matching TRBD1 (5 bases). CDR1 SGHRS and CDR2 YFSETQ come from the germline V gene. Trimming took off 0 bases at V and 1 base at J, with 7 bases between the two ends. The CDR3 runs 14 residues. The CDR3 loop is CASSLAGKNTEAFF. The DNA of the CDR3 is TGCGCCAGCAGCTTGGCAGGGAAGAACACTGAAGCTTTCTTT.

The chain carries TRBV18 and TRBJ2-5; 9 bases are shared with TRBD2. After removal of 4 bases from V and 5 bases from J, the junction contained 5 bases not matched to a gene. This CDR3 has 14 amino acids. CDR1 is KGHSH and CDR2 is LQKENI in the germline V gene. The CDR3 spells CASSRAGGRETQYF. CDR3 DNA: TGTGCCAGCTCACGTGCGGGAGGGCGGGAGACCCAGTACTTC.

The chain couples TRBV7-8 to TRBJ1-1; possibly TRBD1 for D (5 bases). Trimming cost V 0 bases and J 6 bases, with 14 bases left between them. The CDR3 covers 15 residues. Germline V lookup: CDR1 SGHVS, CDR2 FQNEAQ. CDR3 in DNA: TGTGCCAGCAGCTTAGCGTTAGCAGGGCGCGCTGAAGCTTTCTTT. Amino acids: CASSLALAGRAEAFF.

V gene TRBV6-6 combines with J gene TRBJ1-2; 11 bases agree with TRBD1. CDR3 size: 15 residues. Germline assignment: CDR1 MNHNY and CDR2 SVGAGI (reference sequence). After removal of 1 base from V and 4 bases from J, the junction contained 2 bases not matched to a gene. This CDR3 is CASSYLGQGVYGYTF. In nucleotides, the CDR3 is TGTGCCAGCAGTTACTTGGGACAGGGGGTCTATGGCTACACCTTC.

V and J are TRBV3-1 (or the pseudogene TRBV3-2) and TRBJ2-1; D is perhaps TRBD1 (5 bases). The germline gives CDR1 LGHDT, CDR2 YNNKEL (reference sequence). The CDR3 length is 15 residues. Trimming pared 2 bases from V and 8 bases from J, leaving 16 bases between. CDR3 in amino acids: CASSQLQVGGDEQFF. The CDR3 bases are TGTGCCAGCAGCCAACTACAGGTCGGTGGGGATGAGCAGTTCTTC.

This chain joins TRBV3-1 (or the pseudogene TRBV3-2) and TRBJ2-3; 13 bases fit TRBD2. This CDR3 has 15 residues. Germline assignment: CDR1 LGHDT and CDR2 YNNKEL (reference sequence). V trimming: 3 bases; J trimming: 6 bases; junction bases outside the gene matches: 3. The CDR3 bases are TGTGCCAGCAGCCATACACTAGCGGGAGGGGATACGCAGTATTTT. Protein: CASSHTLAGGDTQYF.

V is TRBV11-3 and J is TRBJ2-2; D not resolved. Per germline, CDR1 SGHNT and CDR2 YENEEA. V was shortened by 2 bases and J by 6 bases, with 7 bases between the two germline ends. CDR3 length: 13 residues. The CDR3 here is CASSLLGSGELFF. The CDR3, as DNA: TGTGCCAGCAGCTTACTAGGTTCCGGGGAGCTGTTTTTT.